The 20 T cell receptor beta chains below come from one sample, sequenced in a study of blood T cell repertoires in COVID-19 (dated by TCRdb to the early 2020s). Library preparation employed the immunoSEQ multiplex PCR assay. In its TCRdb copy, this immuneACCESS table keeps in-frame sequences only and misses some clones. Where compared with another copy, unresolved V genes explain less than half of these, and the others have no known cause. Here the sample has roughly 100,000 clones; over 80% occur a single time. The top ten hold 17% of the sample. Sequencing was carried out using peripheral blood. The receptors originated from a man aged 50 to 60 with acute or convalescent COVID-19.

The chain has TRBV19 and TRBJ2-7; possibly TRBD1 for D (6 bases). Per germline, CDR1 LNHDA and CDR2 SQIVND (reference sequence). The V and J ends lost 5 bases and 0 bases respectively, with 23 bases between them. CDR3 length equals 18 residues. The CDR3 coding sequence is TGTGCCAGTAGTCGTTCGGGACAAAACATTGGCGGCTCCTACGAGCAGTACTTC. Its protein is CASSRSGQNIGGSYEQYF.

The chain employs TRBV5-6 and TRBJ1-1, with TRBD1 matching over 8 bases. CDR1 is SGHDT, CDR2 YYEEEE, per germline. With V trimmed by 0 bases and J by 1 base, 8 bases remained unmatched. This CDR3 contains 17 residues. CDR3 DNA sequence: TGTGCCAGCAGCTTGGGCAGGGGGCGCCTACAGAACACTGAAGCTTTCTTT. It yields the protein CASSLGRGRLQNTEAFF.

This rearrangement joins TRBV6-5 to TRBJ2-3; 8 bases agree with TRBD2. From germline, CDR1 is MNHEY and CDR2 SVGAGI. This CDR3 spans 15 amino acids. The junction had 8 bases not matched to a gene; V was cut back by 5 bases and J by 4 bases. CDR3 loop: CASSPLRTSPDTQYF. The DNA of the CDR3 is TGTGCCAGCAGTCCTCTTCGGACTAGCCCAGATACGCAGTATTTT.

This sequence joins TRBV2 and TRBJ2-5; 10 bases are shared with TRBD2. The length of the CDR3 is 14 residues. CDR1 and CDR2 from the germline V gene are SNHLY and FYNNEI. The J segment lost 2 bases and the V segment lost 11 bases, leaving 8 bases of the junction unmatched. The CDR3 here is CAPRASGGQETQYF. The CDR3 bases are TGTGCCCCCAGGGCTAGCGGGGGTCAAGAGACCCAGTACTTC.

The chain carries TRBV19 and TRBJ1-5; 10 bases agree with TRBD1. J lost 7 bases, V lost 7 bases, and 4 bases had no gene match. The CDR3 length is 13 residues. Germline V gives CDR1 LNHDA, CDR2 SQIVND (reference sequence). The CDR3 protein is CASTGQGNQPQHF. Here the CDR3 DNA reads TGTGCCAGTACGGGACAGGGGAACCAGCCCCAGCATTTT. The whole variable domain, remainder taken from reference TRBV19 and TRBJ1-5, is DGGITQSPKYLFRKEGQNVTLSCEQNLNHDAMYWYRQDPGQGLRLIYYSQIVNDFQKGDIAEGYSVSREKKESFPLTVTSAQKNPTAFYLCASTGQGNQPQHFGDGTRLSIL.

The V gene is TRBV12-5, the J gene TRBJ1-5; 7 bases match TRBD1. The CDR3 contains 15 residues. Per germline, CDR1 LGHNT and CDR2 FRNRAP. V dropped 5 bases and J dropped 3; count of bases not matched to a gene: 7. As DNA, the CDR3 is TGTGCTAGTGGTCCGGGGGACAGCCTCAATCAGCCCCAGCATTTT. Translation gives CASGPGDSLNQPQHF.

Here the CDR3 reads CASSSTGPTGELFF. The DNA for the CDR3 is TGTGCCAGCAGCTCAACAGGGCCCACCGGGGAGCTGTTTTTT. The chain joins TRBV11-3 to TRBJ2-2, with D tentatively TRBD1 (6 bases). Trimming pared 4 bases from V and 4 bases from J, leaving 10 bases between. This CDR3 region has 14 residues. Germline V CDR1 and CDR2: SGHNT, YENEEA.

The gene calls are TRBV7-2 and TRBJ2-5; no firm D call. Germline V gives CDR1 SGHTA, CDR2 FQGNSA. The CDR3 runs 15 residues. The germline V and J ends were trimmed by 1 base and 2 bases, with 11 bases remaining between them. The DNA for the CDR3 is TGTGCCAGCAGCTTAGAGTTGGTCAGACAAGAGACCCAGTACTTC. It yields the protein CASSLELVRQETQYF.

The chain is built from TRBV7-2 and TRBJ1-5; 7 positions match TRBD1. J lost 2 bases, V lost 5 bases, and 9 bases had no gene match. Germline V lookup: CDR1 SGHTA, CDR2 FQGNSA. The CDR3 is 16 residues long. DNA of the CDR3: TGTGCCAGCAGCCTGGGACAGACTCCCCGCAATCAGCCCCAGCATTTT. Translated, it gives CASSLGQTPRNQPQHF.

The genes are TRBV10-1 and TRBJ1-5; D is undetermined. Germline V gives CDR1 WNHNN, CDR2 SYGVQD (reference sequence). This CDR3 is 13 amino acids long. V lost 0 bases and J 6 bases, leaving 6 bases between the germline ends. CDR3 residues: CASSESGVQPQHF. The CDR3 DNA sequence: TGCGCCAGCAGTGAGTCGGGAGTTCAGCCCCAGCATTTT.

The chain has TRBV18 and TRBJ2-1, with TRBD2 matching 8 bases. V was clipped by 0 bases and J by 3 bases; unmatched bases: 4. CDR1 KGHSH and CDR2 LQKENI come from the germline V gene. The CDR3 covers 16 residues. The CDR3 sequence is CASSPPSSGGYNEQFF. The CDR3 DNA reads as TGTGCCAGCTCACCACCGTCCAGCGGGGGCTACAATGAGCAGTTCTTC.

This rearrangement joins TRBV2 to TRBJ1-6; D ambiguous. CDR3 length: 18 residues. V lost 0 bases to trimming and J lost 0 bases, with 12 bases between them. CDR1 is SNHLY, CDR2 FYNNEI, per germline. The CDR3 loop is CASSEAWPRSSYNSPLHF. For the CDR3, the DNA is TGTGCCAGCAGTGAAGCGTGGCCCCGGAGCTCCTATAATTCACCCCTCCACTTT.

This clone was counted a single time. The chain carries TRBV11-2 and TRBJ2-7, with D hard to call. This CDR3 contains 12 residues. Germline values: CDR1 SGHAT, CDR2 FQNNGV. Trimming stripped 3 bases from V and 5 bases from J, with 8 bases between. CDR3 coding DNA: TGTGCCAGCAGCTTTGGTTACAACGAGCAGTACTTC. Amino acid sequence: CASSFGYNEQYF.

This chain connects TRBV5-1 to TRBJ1-1, with TRBD1 as a possible D gene (5 bases). Germline CDR1 SGHRS, CDR2 YFSETQ. V was pared by 6 bases and J by 5 bases, with 20 bases between. The CDR3 runs 15 residues. The CDR3, as DNA: TGCGCCAGCAACCCAATTGCGGGGGGGAGGACTGAAGCTTTCTTT. Translating it yields CASNPIAGGRTEAFF.

The CDR3 sequence is CASSTGTGDNQPQHF. The CDR3, as DNA: TGTGCCAGCAGCACCGGGACAGGGGACAATCAGCCCCAGCATTTT. This chain uses TRBV11-2 with TRBJ1-5, with 10 bases that match TRBD1. Germline V gene data show CDR1 as SGHAT and CDR2 as FQNNGV. The V segment lost 5 bases and the J segment 3 bases; nucleotides outside the gene matches: 4. The CDR3 totals 15 residues.

The V call is TRBV24-1, the J call TRBJ1-1; 7 positions agree with TRBD1. This CDR3 is built from 13 residues. With V trimmed by 3 bases and J by 14 bases, 11 bases remained unmatched. Germline V gene sequence: CDR1 KGHDR, CDR2 SFDVKD. The CDR3 DNA is TGTGCCACCAGTGATCCCGGGACAGCCAAGGTATTCTTT. Its protein product is CATSDPGTAKVFF.

The chain recombines TRBV6-5 with TRBJ2-5, with D possibly being TRBD2 (5 bases). V gave up 2 bases and J gave up 0 bases, with 10 bases separating them. There are 15 residues in the CDR3. The V gene's germline CDR1 is MNHEY and CDR2 SVGAGI. CDR3 in DNA: TGTGCCAGCAGTTACGTAGGACTGAACCAAGAGACCCAGTACTTC. The encoded protein is CASSYVGLNQETQYF.

J is TRBJ1-1 and V is TRBV24-1; D might be TRBD1 (5 bases). Germline loops: CDR1 KGHDR, CDR2 SFDVKD. CDR3 length equals 13 residues. V lost 7 bases and J lost 5, with 13 bases in between. CDR3 bases: TGTGCCACCAGCCTCTCCGGGGGAACTGAAGCTTTCTTT. This sequence encodes CATSLSGGTEAFF.

As regards this clone: One end of the junction does not line up with germline, which may come from a read error. V and J are TRBV25-1 and TRBJ1-1; 9 nucleotides agree with TRBD1. The CDR3 extends over 14 amino acids. Germline V CDR1 and CDR2: MGHDK, SYGVNS. The CDR3 here is CASTTFRQGQGSIF. The DNA of the CDR3 is TGTGCCAGCACCACATTCAGGCAGGGACAGGGATCCATCTTT.

The rearrangement joins TRBV19 to TRBJ2-1; maybe TRBD2 (6 bases). Trimming shortened V by 6 bases and J by 4 bases, and 10 bases separated the two germline ends. This CDR3 comprises 13 residues. CDR1 is LNHDA, CDR2 SQIVND, per germline (reference sequence). CDR3 in amino acids: CASSLGGYNEQFF. The DNA of the CDR3 is TGTGCCAGTAGCTTGGGGGGATACAATGAGCAGTTCTTC. Full variable domain (outside the CDR3, taken from reference TRBV19 and TRBJ2-1): DGGITQSPKYLFRKEGQNVTLSCEQNLNHDAMYWYRQDPGQGLRLIYYSQIVNDFQKGDIAEGYSVSREKKESFPLTVTSAQKNPTAFYLCASSLGGYNEQFFGPGTRLTVL.